The clone carrying this TCR beta chain was picked up a small number of times. Its antigen is undetermined. The entry originates in a study of T-cell memory formation after mild COVID-19. Findings and limits, study-wide: Contracting clones from day 15 to 85 had balanced CD4/CD8; later expanders favoured CD4+.

The V segment lost 1 base and the J segment 6 bases; nucleotides outside the gene matches: 7. Germline-derived CDR1 and CDR2 are LNHNV and YYDKDF (reference sequence). The CDR3 runs 15 residues. Barcoded TCR alpha and TCR beta cDNA libraries with UMIs came from 5'RACE using constant-segment primers. TCRdb ran MiXCR on the 5' RACE reads and lists one entry per CDR3 protein. The repertoire holds 550,000 to 700,000 distinct CDR3 sequences, with about a sixth as singletons. The TCR originated in an adult woman who had mild COVID-19 (a few samples of this study predate the infection). Cell type and time point are not known. The V and J genes are TRBV15 and TRBJ2-3, with 7 bases lining up with TRBD2. Input material: PBMCs or a T cell subset sorted from them (not recorded which). The CDR3 DNA follows: TGTGCCACCAGCAGAGGGGTAGCGGGTTCCGATACGCAGTATTTT. It encodes CATSRGVAGSDTQYF.